Here is one T cell receptor (beta chain) with its context. Antigen specificity is unknown. The data derive from a study of T-cell reconstitution after alpha-beta-depleted transplantation in children. The TCRbeta library incorporated unique molecular identifiers. TCRdb re-called the PCR reads with MiXCR, one entry per CDR3 protein. The repertoire holds around 700,000 distinct CDR3 sequences, with around 12% as singletons. General study results and limits: Approximately two months post-transplant, alpha-beta T cells reportedly originated from several hundred expanded graft clones. Most T-cell counts and diversity one year after the transplant came from T cells that were newly produced. In some patients, recipient T cells and intrathymic progenitors surviving conditioning explained high day-60 diversity.

Germline V gene data show CDR1 as LGHDT and CDR2 as YNNKEL (reference sequence). The CDR3 has 15 amino acids. V gave up 1 base and J gave up 4 bases, with 14 bases separating them. J is TRBJ2-7 and V is TRBV3-1; no clear D. This sequence originates from a girl under 10 years old with congenital amegakaryocytic thrombocytopenia, due to receive a stem cell transplant. Material: PBMCs, obtained before TCRalphabeta/CD19-depleted stem cell transplant. The CDR3 spells CASSQARTRVYEQYF. The CDR3 DNA follows: TGTGCCAGCAGCCAAGCCAGGACCCGCGTATACGAGCAGTACTTC.